What follows are 8 T cell receptor beta chains derived from one specimen sequenced in a study of T-cell reconstitution after alpha-beta-depleted transplantation in children. Construction of the TCRbeta library involved unique molecular identifiers. TCRdb used MiXCR to reprocess the PCR reads, holding one entry per CDR3 protein. Counted here are 500,000 or so distinct CDR3 sequences, approximately 29% occurring once; the ten biggest clones make up 2% to 3%. This specimen consisted of PBMCs from the stem cell graft donor, obtained from the stem cell graft. The origin of the receptors is a human donor who donated a stem cell graft to a child with aplastic anemia.

This clonotype was found once. The chain uses TRBV29-1 and TRBJ2-2, with D maybe TRBD2 (6 bases). Trimming shortened V by 2 bases and J by 4 bases, and 8 bases separated the two germline ends. The CDR3 is 13 amino acids. The V gene's germline CDR1 is SQVTM and CDR2 ANQGSEA. CDR3 nucleotides: TGCAGCGTTGAAAGGGGAGGCACCGGGGAGCTGTTTTTT. Protein product: CSVERGGTGELFF.

J is TRBJ2-7 and V is TRBV6-5, with 9 positions matching TRBD2. Looked up from germline, CDR1 is MNHEY and CDR2 is SVGAGI. Trimming cost V 0 bases and J 1 base; bases outside gene matches: 13. The CDR3 is made up of 19 amino acids. CDR3 in DNA: TGTGCCAGCAGTTACTCGCTAGCGGGATTCGCGTTTAGGTCCTACGAGCAGTACGTC. It yields the protein CASSYSLAGFAFRSYEQYV.

This clonotype was detected only a few times. The J gene is TRBJ1-6, the V gene TRBV20-1; TRBD1 is a possible D gene (5 bases). CDR1 is DFQATT and CDR2 is SNEGSKA in the germline V gene (reference sequence). This CDR3 is built from 14 residues. Trimming left V 5 bases short and J 5 bases short, with 13 bases between. The CDR3 reads CSAGALLDNSPLHF. The CDR3 bases are TGCAGTGCTGGGGCCCTGTTGGATAATTCACCCCTCCACTTT.

This clonotype was counted a few times. The rearrangement links TRBV20-1 to TRBJ1-5, with no clear D. With 4 bases removed from V and 3 bases from J, the gap between germline ends came to 16 bases. Per the germline V gene, CDR1 is DFQATT and CDR2 is SNEGSKA (reference sequence). The CDR3 runs 15 residues. Here the CDR3 DNA reads TGCAGTGCTACCCAGACCGAGGAGTTCAATCAGCCCCAGCATTTT. This translates into CSATQTEEFNQPQHF.

The chain uses TRBV5-1 and TRBJ2-1, with 14 bases that match TRBD2. This CDR3 spans 16 amino acids. CDR1 and CDR2 from the germline V gene are SGHRS and YFSETQ. The ends lost 4 bases at V and 3 bases at J; junction bases unmatched: 3. CDR3 coding DNA: TGCGCCAGCAGCCTGGGACTAGCGGGAGACTACAATGAGCAGTTCTTC. Its protein is CASSLGLAGDYNEQFF.

J is TRBJ2-5 and V is TRBV7-6, with TRBD2 identical over 12 bases. There are 15 residues in the CDR3. Germline V lookup: CDR1 SGHVS, CDR2 FNYEAQ. The ends lost 5 bases at V and 4 bases at J; junction bases unmatched: 5. The CDR3 DNA follows: TGTGCCAGCAGCATCGAACTAGCGGGGGGAGAGACCCAGTACTTC. Translating gives CASSIELAGGETQYF.

This clonotype was seen just once. The chain carries TRBV19 and TRBJ2-7; possibly TRBD2 for D (7 bases). V was trimmed by 3 bases and J by 3 bases, leaving 15 bases between them. The germline V gene has CDR1 LNHDA and CDR2 SQIVND (reference sequence). The CDR3 sequence is 15 residues long. The CDR3: CASSIRGGEFYEQYF. In DNA, the CDR3 is TGTGCCAGTAGTATCAGAGGGGGGGAGTTCTACGAGCAGTACTTC.

The sample holds many counts of this clonotype. The chain carries TRBV20-1 and TRBJ2-1, with D unresolved. Germline V gene sequence: CDR1 DFQATT, CDR2 SNEGSKA (reference sequence). The CDR3 extends over 15 amino acids. Trimming pared 0 bases from V and 0 bases from J, leaving 9 bases between. CDR3 bases: TGCAGTGCTAGAGACGACCTCAGCTCCTACAATGAGCAGTTCTTC. Its translation: CSARDDLSSYNEQFF.